The source of this T cell receptor (beta chain) is a study of PD-L1 blockade in urothelial cancer. As for the study in general: T cells numbered a median of approximately 140,000 in the blood samples.

Using immunoSEQ multiplex PCR, the repertoire was profiled, and TCRdb retains in-frame clones only, with some absent. There are some 100,000 clones in the sample; roughly nine tenths occur only once, and 0.85% to 1% lies in the top ten. Germline CDR1 MNHNY, CDR2 SVGAGI (reference sequence). The CDR3 runs to 14 residues. V lost 4 bases and J lost 5; bases outside the gene matches: 3. This sequence joins TRBV6-6 and TRBJ2-2, with 8 bases fitting TRBD1. This sequence originates from a woman older than 75 with urothelial cancer. This specimen consisted of PBMCs, obtained around atezolizumab (anti-PD-L1) treatment. The DNA for the CDR3 is TGTGCCAGCAGTTCAAGGACAGGGACCGGGGAGCTGTTTTTT. Its translation is CASSSRTGTGELFF.